This T cell receptor beta chain derives from a study of a mutant IDH1 vaccine in newly diagnosed glioma. As concerns this clone: Its matching antigen is unknown. Germline is not matched at one junction end, which may reflect a read error.

The data were produced by immunoSEQ multiplex PCR, yet TCRdb's version contains in-frame clones alone and is incomplete. In the table there are under 95,000 clones, over 75% of which are singletons. Indicated time point: week 5, during vaccination. Each vaccine dose was 300 ug of mutant IDH1 20-mer peptide, with topical imiquimod. Donor diagnoses consisted of new WHO grade 3 or 4 IDH1-mutant, ATRX-lost astrocytomas. This CDR3 spans 12 amino acids. Germline CDR1 reads SEHNR; CDR2 reads FQNEAQ (reference sequence). The receptor comes from a woman aged 50 to 60 with glioma. Sample: PBMCs, taken from a glioma patient whose treatment included an IDH1 peptide vaccine. The V call is TRBV7-9, the J call TRBJ2-5; D gene unclear. The better agreement between TRBJ2-7 and the DNA end casts doubt on the J call. The CDR3 DNA reads as TGTGCCAGCAGCATAGCCCTCTACGAGCAGTACTTC. Translation: CASSIALYEQYF.